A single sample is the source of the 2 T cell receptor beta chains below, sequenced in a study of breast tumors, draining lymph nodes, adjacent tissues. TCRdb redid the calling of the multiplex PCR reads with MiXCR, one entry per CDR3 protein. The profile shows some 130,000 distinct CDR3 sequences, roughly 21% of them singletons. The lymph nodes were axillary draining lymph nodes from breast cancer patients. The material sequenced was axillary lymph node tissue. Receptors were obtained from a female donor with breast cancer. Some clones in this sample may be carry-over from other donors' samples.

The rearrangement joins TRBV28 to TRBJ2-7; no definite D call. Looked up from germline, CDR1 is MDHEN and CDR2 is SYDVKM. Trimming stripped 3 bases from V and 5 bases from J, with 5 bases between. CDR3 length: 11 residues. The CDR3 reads CASSFSHEQYF. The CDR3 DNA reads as TGTGCCAGCAGTTTCAGTCACGAGCAGTACTTC. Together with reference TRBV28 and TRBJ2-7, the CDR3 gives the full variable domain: DVKVTQSSRYLVKRTGEKVFLECVQDMDHENMFWYRQDPGLGLRLIYFSYDVKMKEKGDIPEGYSVSREKKERFSLILESASTNQTSMYLCASSFSHEQYFGPGTRLTVT.

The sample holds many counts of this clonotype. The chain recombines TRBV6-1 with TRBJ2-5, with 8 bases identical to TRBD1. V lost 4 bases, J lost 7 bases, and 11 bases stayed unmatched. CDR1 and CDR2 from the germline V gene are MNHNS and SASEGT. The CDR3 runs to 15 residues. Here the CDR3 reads CASSGDRTGLGTQYF. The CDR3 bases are TGTGCCAGCAGTGGGGACCGGACAGGGTTAGGGACCCAGTACTTC.